This T cell receptor delta chain appears in the sequencing data of a study of Vδ1+ human thymocytes. Study-wide results and limits: Unexpected Vdelta2 sequences could cause misinterpretation of bulk repertoire data. Many TRG clonotypes were shared between donors; TRD repertoires were essentially private. Thymic TRG and TRD repertoires appeared highly polyclonal. Despite high sort purity, 20% to 25% of thymic T cell receptor delta sequences were Vdelta2.

Vdelta1+ thymocyte sorts reached between roughly 96% and 99.6% purity. Sequences come from RNA converted to cDNA by reverse transcription. Pooled V-gene forward primers with one constant-region reverse primer generated the CDR3 amplicons by multiplex PCR. TCRdb re-processed the multiplex PCR reads using CATT. The repertoire holds about 75,000 delta-chain clones, with around 30% as singletons. V lost 5 bases and J 1 base, leaving 17 bases between the germline ends. The CDR3 totals 16 residues. Germline CDR1 is TSWWSYY and CDR2 is QGS. Note on this clone: Its antigen is still unknown. Other DNA sequences in the same sample also yield this CDR3.

The chain has TRDV1 and TRDJ1, with TRDD3 as a possible D gene (5 bases). This TCR came from a boy younger than two who had congenital heart surgery. The sample was Vdelta1+ gamma-delta thymocytes from the thymus. Documented subset: FACS-sorted CD3+ TCRalphabeta- TCRVdelta1+ TCRVdelta2- thymocytes. CDR3 coding DNA: TGTGCTCTTGGGATTGACACTGGTGGGTCCACCGATAAACTCATCTTT. Translation: CALGIDTGGSTDKLIF.